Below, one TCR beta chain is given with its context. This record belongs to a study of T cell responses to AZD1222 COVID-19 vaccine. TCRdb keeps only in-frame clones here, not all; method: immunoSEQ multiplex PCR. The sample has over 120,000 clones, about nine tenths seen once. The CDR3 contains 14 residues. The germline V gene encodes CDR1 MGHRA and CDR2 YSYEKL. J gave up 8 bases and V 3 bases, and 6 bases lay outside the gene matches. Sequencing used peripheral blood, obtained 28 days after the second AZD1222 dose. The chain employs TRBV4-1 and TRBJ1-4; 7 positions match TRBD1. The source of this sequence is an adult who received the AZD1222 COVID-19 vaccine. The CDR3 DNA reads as TGCGCCAGCAGCCAGGACAGGTGGGGCGAAAAACTGTTTTTT. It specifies CASSQDRWGEKLFF.